Here is one TCR beta chain with its context. Its target is not known. This specimen comes from a study of post-analysis software for immune sequencing data. Across the study: The disease courses spanned relapsing-remitting, secondary progressive and progressive-relapsing forms of multiple sclerosis. Regarding the study as a whole: Controls had lower frequencies than patients of a handful of TRBV segments, which included TRBV5-6, TRBV5-1 and TRBV20-1. When compared against controls, multiple sclerosis patients showed significantly lower normalized Chao1 diversity.

TCR beta cDNA libraries had unique molecular identifiers. Yield was roughly 0.5 million cDNA molecules from about 0.94 to 9.7 million T cells. TCRdb independently ran MiXCR on the PCR reads; one entry per CDR3 protein. This sample has about 820,000 distinct CDR3 sequences, with approximately 57% found just once. This CDR3 spans 15 amino acids. Trimming removed 1 base from V and 5 bases from J, with 12 bases in between. Per the germline V gene, CDR1 is ENHRY and CDR2 is SYGVKD. The V gene is TRBV10-3, the J gene TRBJ2-1; D perhaps matches TRBD2 (6 bases). The sequencing input was blood. The receptor was isolated from a girl aged 10 to 17 with multiple sclerosis. The CDR3 nucleotides read TGTGCCATCAGTGAGTTGCCTAGCGCAAACAATGAGCAGTTCTTC. Its protein is CAISELPSANNEQFF.